Listed below are T cell receptor beta chains from one sample, sequenced in a study of shared clonotypes between healthy human individuals. Some clones are missing from TCRdb's copy, which holds only in-frame ones; the method was immunoSEQ multiplex PCR. The sample lists 600,000 to 750,000 clones, around 77% occurring once. Sequencing was done on a sample of memory CD4+ T cells sorted from blood. All receptors come from a woman aged 25 to 39 in good health. The CDR3 runs from the conserved cysteine through the conserved F or W. A D gene is named only where the DNA matches it firmly. Only some rows state a clone size, as once, few, many or a class for expanded clones.

clone_size d_call j_call v_call cdr3_nt cdr3_aa
- - TRBJ2-1 TRBV5-1 TGCGCCAGCAGCAGGGACTTTCAGGGTGAGCAGTTCTTC CASSRDFQGEQFF
- - TRBJ1-4 TRBV28 TGTGCCAGCAAAGCTTCGAATGAAAAACTGTTTTTT CASKASNEKLFF
- - TRBJ1-1 TRBV28 TGTGCCAGCGTCAGGCCGCCCTTGGGCACTGAAGCTTTCTTT CASVRPPLGTEAFF
few - TRBJ2-7 TRBV2 TGTGCCAGCAGCAGGGACAACTCCTACGAGCAGTACTTC CASSRDNSYEQYF
- - TRBJ2-5 TRBV5-1 TGCGCCAGCAGGTATCTACAGGGATCGGAGACCCAGTACTTC CASRYLQGSETQYF
- - TRBJ1-5 TRBV27 TGTGCCAGCAGTTTAGTCTTCAATCAGCCCCAGCATTTT CASSLVFNQPQHF
once - TRBJ2-7 TRBV18 TGTGCCAGCTCACCCGAGACAGGTCCCTCCTACGAGCAGTACTTC CASSPETGPSYEQYF
once - TRBJ2-5 TRBV18 TGTGCCAGCTCACCGGTTACCGACCAAGAGACCCAGTACTTC CASSPVTDQETQYF
- - TRBJ1-2 TRBV6-5 TGTGCCAGCAGTTACTCAGGGGCAGGGCCTGGGTATGGCTACACCTTC CASSYSGAGPGYGYTF
- TRBD1 TRBJ2-7 TRBV18 TGTGCCAGCTCAACGGAGACAGGGGGTCTGATCGAGCAGTACTTC CASSTETGGLIEQYF
- TRBD1 TRBJ2-7 TRBV7-9 TGTGCCAGCAGCGGCAAACCGGGACAGGGGGACTCCTACGAGCAGTACTTC CASSGKPGQGDSYEQYF
- TRBD2 TRBJ2-5 TRBV19 TGTGCCAGTAGTATTGGTCTAGCGGGCCAGACCCAGTACTTC CASSIGLAGQTQYF
few - TRBJ2-5 TRBV28 TGTGCCAGCAGTGCCAACAGGAAGCAGTACTTC CASSANRKQYF
once - TRBJ1-3 TRBV6-5 TGTGCCAGCAGGGACAGAAACACCATATATTTT CASRDRNTIYF
- - TRBJ2-5 TRBV10-3 TGTGCCATCAGGAGAGGTCAGGGAATCGGGGGAGAGACCCAGTACTTC CAIRRGQGIGGETQYF
- TRBD2 TRBJ2-7 TRBV2 TGTGCCAGCAGAGGGACTAGCGGGTCGTACGAGCAGTACTTC CASRGTSGSYEQYF
- - TRBJ2-3 TRBV7-9 TGTGCCAGCAGCTTAGTGGGGCACCCCCGAGATACGCAGTATTTT CASSLVGHPRDTQYF
once - TRBJ2-7 TRBV27 TGTGCCAGCAGTATTACAGGGAGCTCCTACGAGCAGTACTTC CASSITGSSYEQYF
- TRBD2 TRBJ2-4 TRBV5-1 TGCGCCAGCAGCTTGGAGCAGCGGGGGGCTAACATTCAGTACTTC CASSLEQRGANIQYF
- TRBD2 TRBJ2-1 TRBV4-2 TGTGCCAGCAGCCCCGAGACTAGCGGGTACAATGAGCAGTTCTTC CASSPETSGYNEQFF
- - TRBJ1-5 TRBV18 TGTGCCAGCTCACCAGCGGGGGGCGGCAATCAGCCCCAGCATTTT CASSPAGGGNQPQHF
few - TRBJ2-7 TRBV30 TGTGCCTGGAGGGGGGTCCTGAGCTCCTACGAGCAGTACTTC CAWRGVLSSYEQYF
- TRBD1 TRBJ1-2 TRBV27 TGTGCCAGCAGTTTTGGACAGGGCGACTATGGCTACACCTTC CASSFGQGDYGYTF
few - TRBJ1-1 TRBV19 TGTGCCAGTAGGAGAGGGGGAGGCGGAACTGAAGCTTTCTTT CASRRGGGGTEAFF
- - TRBJ2-5 TRBV5-1 TGCGCCAGCAGCTTGGAAGGGAGCCGTAGGGAGACCCAGTACTTC CASSLEGSRRETQYF
- - TRBJ2-5 TRBV19 TGTGCCAGTAGTATATCGTTTGGGAAAGAGACCCAGTACTTC CASSISFGKETQYF
- TRBD1 TRBJ1-1 TRBV18 TGTGCCAGCTCACAGGGACAGCAGCAGATGAACACTGAAGCTTTCTTT CASSQGQQQMNTEAFF
- - TRBJ1-2 TRBV19 TGTGCCAGTAGCCCTGGGGAGTCCTATGGCTACACCTTC CASSPGESYGYTF
few - TRBJ2-3 TRBV5-1 TGCGCCAGCAGCTTGGTAGTGGGTAGCACAGATACGCAGTATTTT CASSLVVGSTDTQYF
- TRBD2 TRBJ2-2 TRBV5-1 TGCGCCAGCAGCATCCTAGCGGGAGGAACCACCGGGGAGCTGTTTTTT CASSILAGGTTGELFF
- TRBD2 TRBJ2-6 TRBV7-9 TGTGCCAGCAGCTTTCAGGCAGCGGGGGCTAGGGACGTCCTGACTTTC CASSFQAAGARDVLTF
- - TRBJ2-3 TRBV25-1 TGTGCCAGCAGGCAGGGGGCGGCTAGCGGGTCTAGCACAGATACGCAGTATTTT CASRQGAASGSSTDTQYF
- - TRBJ1-1 TRBV7-8 TGTGCCAGCAGCCGGCGATGGGACTCGAACACTGAAGCTTTCTTT CASSRRWDSNTEAFF
- - TRBJ2-3 TRBV6-1 TGTGCCAGCAGACCACGCGGCACAGATACGCAGTATTTT CASRPRGTDTQYF
- - TRBJ2-7 TRBV6-5 TGTGCCAGCAGTTCAACAGGGAAAGGCGACGAGCAGTACTTC CASSSTGKGDEQYF
- - TRBJ1-4 TRBV9 TGTGCCAGCAGCGTAGCGGCGGCAAATGAAAAACTGTTTTTT CASSVAAANEKLFF
few - TRBJ1-1 TRBV25-1 TGTGCCAGCAGTGACCATAAAGGGGCGATGAACACTGAAGCTTTCTTT CASSDHKGAMNTEAFF
- - TRBJ2-5 TRBV5-4 TGTGCCAGCAGCTTTCCCGGCAACGTCGGGACCCAGTACTTC CASSFPGNVGTQYF
- - TRBJ1-4 TRBV5-6 TGTGCCAGCAGCTCCGAAGGGGACAAACTGTTTTTT CASSSEGDKLFF
- TRBD2 TRBJ2-3 TRBV19 TGTGCCAGTAATAGACTAGCGGGAGGGCCAAGCGCAGATACGCAGTATTTT CASNRLAGGPSADTQYF
- - TRBJ2-5 TRBV7-2 TGTGCCAGCAGCGCACATTCCGGCATGGGAGAGACCCAGTACTTC CASSAHSGMGETQYF
- - TRBJ2-7 TRBV28 TGTGCCAGCAGTTCCCCTTCTTATATTGGCTACGAGCAGTACTTC CASSSPSYIGYEQYF
many TRBD1 TRBJ1-4 TRBV2 TGTGCCAGCAGCCCCGAGGGACAGGGGCAGGAGAAACTGTTTTTT CASSPEGQGQEKLFF
once TRBD1 TRBJ1-1 TRBV9 TGTGCCAGCAGTGTGAATTCAGGGGGCTTGAACACTGAAGCTTTCTTT CASSVNSGGLNTEAFF
- TRBD2 TRBJ2-7 TRBV5-1 TGCGCCAGCAGCCCGGTAGCGGGAATCTCCCACGAGCAGTACTTC CASSPVAGISHEQYF
- - TRBJ2-7 TRBV5-1 TGCGCCAGCAGCCTCGGGGGCTCAGCCCGGGCCTACGAGCAGTACTTC CASSLGGSARAYEQYF
- TRBD1 TRBJ2-7 TRBV6-6 TGTGCCAGCAGTCCCAACAGGGGGCGGGACTCCACCGGGCAGTACTTC CASSPNRGRDSTGQYF